The sequence of this T cell receptor (beta chain) was determined in a study of cytotoxic CD8 clonotypes in ibrutinib-treated CLL. Study-level results: Clonality increased with ibrutinib response but returned toward baseline at progression.

V lost 3 bases and J lost 6, with 12 bases in between. Germline CDR1 is LNHNV and CDR2 is YYDKDF (reference sequence). CDR3 length: 13 amino acids. This clone has a handful of counts. Its target is not known. Using immunoSEQ multiplex PCR, the repertoire was profiled, and TCRdb retains in-frame clones only, with some absent. Of over 250,000 clones in the sample, less than 85% were seen once. Specimen: PBMCs, collected at disease progression, from a patient treated with ibrutinib. The chain couples TRBV15 to TRBJ2-7; D uncertain. This TCR came from a human donor with chronic lymphocytic leukemia. CDR3 DNA: TGTGCCACCAGCAGGGACCTGATCGGCGAGCAGTACTTC. This codes for CATSRDLIGEQYF.